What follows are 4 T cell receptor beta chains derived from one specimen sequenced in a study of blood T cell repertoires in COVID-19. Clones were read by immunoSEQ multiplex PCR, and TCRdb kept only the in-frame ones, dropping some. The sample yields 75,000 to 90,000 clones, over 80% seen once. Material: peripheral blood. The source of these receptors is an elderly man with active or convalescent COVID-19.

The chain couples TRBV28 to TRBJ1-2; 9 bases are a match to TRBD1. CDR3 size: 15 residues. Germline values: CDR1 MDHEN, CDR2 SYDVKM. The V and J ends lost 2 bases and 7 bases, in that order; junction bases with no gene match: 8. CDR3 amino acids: CASSLGYRGQRGYTF. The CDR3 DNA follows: TGTGCCAGCAGTTTAGGGTACAGGGGGCAGCGTGGCTACACCTTC.

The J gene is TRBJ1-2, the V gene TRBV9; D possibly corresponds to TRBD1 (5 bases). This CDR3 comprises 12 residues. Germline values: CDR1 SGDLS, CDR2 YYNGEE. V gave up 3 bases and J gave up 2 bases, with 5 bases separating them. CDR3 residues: CASSGQNYGYTF. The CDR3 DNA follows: TGTGCCAGCAGCGGACAGAACTATGGCTACACCTTC.

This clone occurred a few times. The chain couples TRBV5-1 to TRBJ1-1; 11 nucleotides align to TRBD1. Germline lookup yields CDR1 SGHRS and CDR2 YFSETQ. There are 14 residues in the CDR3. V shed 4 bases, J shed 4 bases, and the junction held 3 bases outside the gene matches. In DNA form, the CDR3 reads TGCGCCAGCAGCGAGGGGACAGGGGGCACTGAAGCTTTCTTT. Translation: CASSEGTGGTEAFF.

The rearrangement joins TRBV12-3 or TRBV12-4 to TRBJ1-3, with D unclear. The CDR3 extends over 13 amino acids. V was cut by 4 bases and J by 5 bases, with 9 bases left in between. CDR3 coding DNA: TGTGCCAGCAGTTCTTTTAGAAGAAACACCATATATTTT. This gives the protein CASSSFRRNTIYF.